Listed here are 8 T cell receptor beta chains from one sample, sequenced in a study of blood T cells in healthy people across ages. Primers used in a second PCR of about 7 to 12 cycles were a sample-barcoded 5' primer and a J-beta primer mix. TCRdb ran MiXCR on the 5' RACE reads and lists one entry per CDR3 protein. Of about 1.8 million distinct CDR3 sequences listed, roughly 50% are singletons. Sequenced input: blood. The receptors stem from a woman aged 40 to 49 in good health.

This clonotype has a count of ten or more. The V and J genes are TRBV10-3 and TRBJ2-7; no reliable D call. Germline V gene lookup returns CDR1 ENHRY and CDR2 SYGVKD. The CDR3 contains 13 residues. V was clipped by 1 base and J by 7 bases, with 11 bases between them. This CDR3 reads CAISEWIYNEQYF. CDR3 DNA sequence: TGTGCCATCAGTGAGTGGATATACAATGAGCAGTACTTC.

The gene calls are TRBV28 and TRBJ1-1; a weak D match, TRBD1 (6 bases). Deletions cut 4 bases from V and 3 bases from J, with 15 bases between. The CDR3 runs 15 residues. In germline, CDR1 is MDHEN, CDR2 SYDVKM. The CDR3 region has the DNA TGTGCCAGCAGTTATGGTAGAGGGGGGTACACTGAAGCTTTCTTT. Translating it yields CASSYGRGGYTEAFF.

As regards this clonotype: One end of the junction varies from germline; a read error may be responsible. This sequence joins TRBV3-1 and TRBJ2-4; D is unclear. This CDR3 has 15 residues. CDR1 LGHDT and CDR2 YNNKEL come from the germline V gene (reference sequence). The CDR3 protein is CASSQVGVAENIQYF. As DNA, the CDR3 is TGTGCCAGCAGCCAAGTTGGGGTAGCCGAAAACATTCAGTACTTC. Variable domain in full (rest from reference TRBV3-1 and TRBJ2-4): DTAVSQTPKYLVTQMGNDKSIKCEQNLGHDTMYWYKQDSKKFLKIMFSYNNKELIINETVPNRFSPKSPDKAHLNLHINSLELGDSAVYFCASSQVGVAENIQYFGAGTRLSVL.

The count of this clonotype is one. V usage is TRBV3-1 and J usage is TRBJ2-1; TRBD2 matches at 9 bases. The V segment lost 2 bases and the J segment 4 bases; nucleotides outside the gene matches: 6. Germline values: CDR1 LGHDT, CDR2 YNNKEL (reference sequence). This CDR3 is built from 16 residues. In DNA form, the CDR3 reads TGTGCCAGCAGCCAACCAGCGGGGGGCCAGTACAATGAGCAGTTCTTC. It is translated as CASSQPAGGQYNEQFF.

In this sample, this clonotype turned up a few times. V gene TRBV12-3 or TRBV12-4 combines with J gene TRBJ1-2; D ambiguous. V lost 9 bases, J lost 4 bases, and 9 bases lay in between. This CDR3 spans 11 amino acids. The CDR3 region is CASTESYGYTF. The DNA of the CDR3 is TGTGCCAGTACAGAGTCCTATGGCTACACCTTC.

The chain combines TRBV12-3 or TRBV12-4 with TRBJ2-7; 10 nucleotides align to TRBD2. The tail of the sequence fits TRBJ2-5 better, so the J call may be wrong. This CDR3 contains 16 residues. CDR3 bases: TGTGCCAGCAGTCCTTGGCTAGCGGGGGAAGGGGAGACCCAGTACTTC. The encoded protein is CASSPWLAGEGETQYF.

CDR3 in DNA: TGTGCCAGCAGTTACGTGGGGCAGGGTTCCTATGGCTACACCTTC. Residues: CASSYVGQGSYGYTF. The rearrangement joins TRBV6-5 to TRBJ1-2; TRBD1 might be the D (5 bases). Germline V lookup: CDR1 MNHEY, CDR2 SVGAGI. The CDR3 runs 15 residues. Trimming pared 2 bases from V and 4 bases from J, leaving 14 bases between.

The chain couples TRBV10-2 to TRBJ2-1; possible D gene TRBD2, 6 bases. CDR1 and CDR2 from the germline V gene are WSHSY and SAAADI. The V end was cut by 2 bases, the J end by 7 bases, with 18 bases between. The CDR3 sequence is 16 residues long. This CDR3 is CASSERLPNGGNEQFF. In nucleotides, the CDR3 is TGCGCCAGCAGTGAGCGGTTGCCCAATGGGGGGAATGAGCAGTTCTTC.